A selection of T cell receptor beta chains follows, all from one sample in a study of regulatory dendritic cells for organ transplantation. Profiling relied on immunoSEQ multiplex PCR, and the TCRdb table lists in-frame clones only, not all of them. The sample has roughly 34,000 clones, less than 90% seen once; the top ten hold more than 0.055%. The sample was naive CD4+ T cells from blood. These receptors came from a human donor in good health. The CDR3 runs from the conserved cysteine through the conserved F or W. The D gene is left open where the match is weak. Part of the rows lack a size; the others show once, few, many or a class for expanded clones.

TRBV6-5,.,TRBJ2-7,.,TGTGCCAGCAGCCGAAGTCAGGGCTCCTACGAGCAGTACTTC,CASSRSQGSYEQYF
TRBV7-6,.,TRBJ2-3,.,TGTGCCAGCAGCTCTAGGGGGGATACGCAGTATTTT,CASSSRGDTQYF
TRBV6-5,.,TRBJ2-7,.,TGTGCCAGCAGTTACTCGAGGGGGGTCGAGCAGTACTTC,CASSYSRGVEQYF
TRBV5-1,TRBD2,TRBJ2-1,.,TGCGCCAGCAGGTTGCCTAGCGGGCCTCCAGCCTACAATGAGCAGTTCTTC,CASRLPSGPPAYNEQFF
TRBV11-3,.,TRBJ2-7,.,TGTGCCAGCAGCTTAAGCAGGGTAGGGGAGCAGTACTTC,CASSLSRVGEQYF
TRBV11-2,.,TRBJ2-5,.,TGTGCCAGCGGACAGTTACAAGAGACCCAGTACTTC,CASGQLQETQYF
TRBV2,.,TRBJ1-1,once,TGTGCCAGCAGGACGGGCGAATCAGAAGCTTTCTTT,CASRTGESEAFF
TRBV20-1,TRBD2,TRBJ2-7,.,TGCAGTGGTACGGGGGGGGCTAAGCAGTACTTC,CSGTGGAKQYF
TRBV19,.,TRBJ1-5,.,TGTGCCAGTAAAGTACACAACCCGGGATTAATGGACAATCAGCCCCAGCATTTT,CASKVHNPGLMDNQPQHF
TRBV5-5,.,TRBJ2-5,.,TGTGCCAGCAGCCGACAGACAGGAACCCAGTACTTC,CASSRQTGTQYF
TRBV6-6,.,TRBJ1-1,.,TGTGCCAGCAGTTACACCAGGGGAATGAACACTGAAGCTTTCTTT,CASSYTRGMNTEAFF
TRBV7-3,TRBD1,TRBJ2-7,.,TGTGCCAGCAGCCGGGACAGGGGCTACGAGCAGTACTTC,CASSRDRGYEQYF
TRBV5-1,TRBD2,TRBJ2-5,.,TGCGCCAGCCGACCAGCGGGAACGCAAGAGACCCAGTACTTC,CASRPAGTQETQYF
TRBV9,.,TRBJ2-5,.,TGTGCCAGCAGCGTCGGGGTGGCGCAAGAGACCCAGTACTTC,CASSVGVAQETQYF
TRBV7-2,.,TRBJ2-7,.,TGTGCCAGCAGCTTAGGATCTGGGTTAAGGGTTGTAGACTTC,CASSLGSGLRVVDF
TRBV7-9,.,TRBJ1-1,.,TGTGCCAGCAGCCTGACAGCGTTGAACACTGAAGCTTTCTTT,CASSLTALNTEAFF
TRBV30,TRBD2,TRBJ2-1,.,TGTGCCTGGAGTGTAGGGCTAGCGGGAGGGATTGAGCAGTTCTTC,CAWSVGLAGGIEQFF
TRBV29-1,TRBD2,TRBJ2-1,.,TGCAGCGCCAAAGGACTAGCGGGTTACAATGAGCAGTTCTTC,CSAKGLAGYNEQFF
TRBV4-3,.,TRBJ1-2,.,TGCGCCAGCAGCCACGGGACGGCTGAGGTTGGCTACACCTTC,CASSHGTAEVGYTF
TRBV28,.,TRBJ2-7,.,TGTGCCAGCAGCCTGGACAGCTCCTACGAGCAGTACTTC,CASSLDSSYEQYF
TRBV28,.,TRBJ1-6,.,TGTGCCAGCAGCTACCCAGACACTTTAGACCCCTATAATTCACCCCTCCACTTT,CASSYPDTLDPYNSPLHF
TRBV4-1,.,TRBJ1-5,.,TGCGCCAGCAGCCGAGACAGGTCAGGTCAGCCCCAGCATTTT,CASSRDRSGQPQHF